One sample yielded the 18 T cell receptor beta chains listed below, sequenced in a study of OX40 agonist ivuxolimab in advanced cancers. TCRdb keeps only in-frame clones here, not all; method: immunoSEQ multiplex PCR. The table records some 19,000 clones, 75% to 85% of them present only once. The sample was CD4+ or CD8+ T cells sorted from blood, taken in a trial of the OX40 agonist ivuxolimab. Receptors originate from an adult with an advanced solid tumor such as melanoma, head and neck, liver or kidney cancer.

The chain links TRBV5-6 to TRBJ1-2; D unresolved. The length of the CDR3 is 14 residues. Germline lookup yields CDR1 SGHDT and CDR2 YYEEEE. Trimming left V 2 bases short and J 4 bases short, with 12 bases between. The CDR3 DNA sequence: TGTGCCAGCAGCTTAGGAGGCATCTTCTATGGCTACACCTTC. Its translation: CASSLGGIFYGYTF.

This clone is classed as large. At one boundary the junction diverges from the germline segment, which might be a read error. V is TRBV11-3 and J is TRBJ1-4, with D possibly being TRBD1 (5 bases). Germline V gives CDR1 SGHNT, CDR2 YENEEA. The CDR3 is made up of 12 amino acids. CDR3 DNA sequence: TGTGCCAGCAGCACCCAGGGCTCCCCCCCAAAATTT. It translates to CASSTQGSPPKF.

The CDR3 here is CASRDESPLHF. CDR3 DNA sequence: TGTGCCAGCCGGGATGAGTCACCCCTCCACTTT. V usage is TRBV28 and J usage is TRBJ1-6; D gene unclear. The germline gives CDR1 MDHEN, CDR2 SYDVKM. The CDR3 spans 11 residues. Between the trimmed V and J ends, which lost 8 bases and 10 bases, there was a span of 9 bases.

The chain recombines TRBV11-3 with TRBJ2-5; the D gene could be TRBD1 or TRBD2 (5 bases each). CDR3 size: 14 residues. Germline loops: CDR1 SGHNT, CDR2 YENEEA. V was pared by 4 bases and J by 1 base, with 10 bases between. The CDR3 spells CASSSRDLQETQYF. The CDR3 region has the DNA TGTGCCAGCAGCTCAAGGGACCTCCAAGAGACCCAGTACTTC. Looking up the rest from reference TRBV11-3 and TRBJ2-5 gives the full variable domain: EAGVVQSPRYKIIEKKQPVAFWCNPISGHNTLYWYLQNLGQGPELLIRYENEEAVDDSQLPKDRFSAERLKGVDSTLKIQPAELGDSAVYLCASSSRDLQETQYFGPGTRLLVL.

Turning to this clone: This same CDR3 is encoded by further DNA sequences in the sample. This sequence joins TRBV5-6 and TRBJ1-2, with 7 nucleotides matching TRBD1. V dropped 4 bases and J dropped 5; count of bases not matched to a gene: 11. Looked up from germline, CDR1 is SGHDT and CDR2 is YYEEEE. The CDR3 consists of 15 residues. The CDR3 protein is CASSPRYRGLYGYTF. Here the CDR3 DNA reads TGTGCCAGCAGCCCTCGTTATAGGGGGCTTTATGGCTACACCTTC. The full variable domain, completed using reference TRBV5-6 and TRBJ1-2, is DAGVTQSPTHLIKTRGQQVTLRCSPKSGHDTVSWYQQALGQGPQFIFQYYEEEERQRGNFPDRFSGHQFPNYSSELNVNALLLGDSALYLCASSPRYRGLYGYTFGSGTRLTVV.

CDR3 loop: CASSQTWGTGEKLFF. The CDR3 DNA sequence: TGCGCCAGCAGCCAAACGTGGGGTACGGGCGAAAAACTGTTTTTT. The V call is TRBV4-1, the J call TRBJ1-4; D gene ambiguous. Deletions cut 2 bases from V and 8 bases from J, with 15 bases between. The V gene's germline CDR1 is MGHRA and CDR2 YSYEKL. The length of the CDR3 is 15 residues.

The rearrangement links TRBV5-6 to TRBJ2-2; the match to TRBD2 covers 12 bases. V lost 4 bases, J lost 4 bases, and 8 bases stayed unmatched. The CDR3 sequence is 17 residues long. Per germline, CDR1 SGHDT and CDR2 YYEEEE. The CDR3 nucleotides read TGTGCCAGCAGCGCCACTAGCGGGGGGTGGTTCACCGGGGAGCTGTTTTTT. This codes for CASSATSGGWFTGELFF.

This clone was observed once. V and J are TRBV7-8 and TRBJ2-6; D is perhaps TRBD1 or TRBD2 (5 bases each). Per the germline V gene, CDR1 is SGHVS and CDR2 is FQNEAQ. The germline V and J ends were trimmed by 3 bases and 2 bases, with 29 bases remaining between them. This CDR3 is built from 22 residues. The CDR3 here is CASSFFWDGPKSGLTGANVLTF. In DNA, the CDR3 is TGTGCCAGCAGCTTCTTTTGGGACGGACCAAAGAGTGGGTTGACTGGGGCCAACGTCCTGACTTTC.

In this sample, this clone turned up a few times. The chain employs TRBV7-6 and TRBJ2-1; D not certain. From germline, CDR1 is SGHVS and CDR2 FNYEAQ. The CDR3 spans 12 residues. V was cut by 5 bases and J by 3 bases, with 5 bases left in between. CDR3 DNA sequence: TGTGCCAGCAGCCCCGGCTACAATGAGCAGTTCTTC. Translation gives CASSPGYNEQFF. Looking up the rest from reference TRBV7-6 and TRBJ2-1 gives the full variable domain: GAGVSQSPRYKVTKRGQDVALRCDPISGHVSLYWYRQALGQGPEFLTYFNYEAQQDKSGLPNDRFSAERPEGSISTLTIQRTEQRDSAMYRCASSPGYNEQFFGPGTRLTVL.

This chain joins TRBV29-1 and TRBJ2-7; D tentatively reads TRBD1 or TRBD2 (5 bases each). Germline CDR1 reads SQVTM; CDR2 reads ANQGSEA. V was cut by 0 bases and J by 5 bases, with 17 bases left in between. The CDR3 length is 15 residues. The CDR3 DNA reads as TGCAGCGTTGAAGATGGGACCTCACCAACCCACGAGCAGTACTTC. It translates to CSVEDGTSPTHEQYF.

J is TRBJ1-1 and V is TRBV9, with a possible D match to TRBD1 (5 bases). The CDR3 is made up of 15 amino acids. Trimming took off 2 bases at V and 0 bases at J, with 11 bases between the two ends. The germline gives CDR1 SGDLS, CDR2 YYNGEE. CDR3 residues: CASSVASGMNTEAFF. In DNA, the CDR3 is TGTGCCAGCAGCGTCGCCTCAGGGATGAACACTGAAGCTTTCTTT. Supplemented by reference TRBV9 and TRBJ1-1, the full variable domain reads DSGVTQTPKHLITATGQRVTLRCSPRSGDLSVYWYQQSLDQGLQFLIQYYNGEERAKGNILERFSAQQFPDLHSELNLSSLELGDSALYFCASSVASGMNTEAFFGQGTRLTVV.

CDR3 DNA sequence: TGTGCCAGCAGCCATGCTTCGGAAGTCTCACCCCTCCACTTT. Protein: CASSHASEVSPLHF. This rearrangement joins TRBV5-4 to TRBJ1-6; D is unclear. The CDR3 spans 14 residues. Between the trimmed V and J ends, which lost 4 bases and 10 bases, there was a span of 15 bases. CDR1 and CDR2 from the germline V gene are SGHNT and YYREEE (reference sequence).

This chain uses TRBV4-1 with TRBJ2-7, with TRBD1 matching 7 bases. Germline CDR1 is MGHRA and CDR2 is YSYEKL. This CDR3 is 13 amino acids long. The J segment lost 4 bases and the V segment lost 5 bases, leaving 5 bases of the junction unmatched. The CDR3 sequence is CASSLTGAYEQYF. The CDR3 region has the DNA TGCGCCAGCAGCTTAACAGGGGCATACGAGCAGTACTTC.

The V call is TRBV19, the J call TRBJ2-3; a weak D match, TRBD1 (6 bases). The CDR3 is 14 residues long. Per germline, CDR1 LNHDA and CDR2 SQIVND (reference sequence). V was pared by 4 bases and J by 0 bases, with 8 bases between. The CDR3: CASSTQGSTDTQYF. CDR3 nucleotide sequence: TGTGCCAGTAGTACACAGGGAAGCACAGATACGCAGTATTTT.

CDR3 residues: CASSPMSYTFWGYTF. CDR3 DNA sequence: TGTGCCAGCAGTCCAATGTCATACACTTTTTGGGGCTACACCTTC. The chain uses TRBV6-5 and TRBJ1-2; D not resolved. Between the trimmed V and J ends, which lost 5 bases and 8 bases, there was a span of 21 bases. This CDR3 has 15 amino acids. The germline V gene has CDR1 MNHEY and CDR2 SVGAGI.

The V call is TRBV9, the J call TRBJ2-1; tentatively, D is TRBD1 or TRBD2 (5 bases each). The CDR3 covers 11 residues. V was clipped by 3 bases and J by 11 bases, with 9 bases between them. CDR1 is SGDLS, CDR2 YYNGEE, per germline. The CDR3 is CASSGRDQQFF. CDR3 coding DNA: TGTGCCAGCAGCGGCCGGGACCAGCAGTTCTTC.

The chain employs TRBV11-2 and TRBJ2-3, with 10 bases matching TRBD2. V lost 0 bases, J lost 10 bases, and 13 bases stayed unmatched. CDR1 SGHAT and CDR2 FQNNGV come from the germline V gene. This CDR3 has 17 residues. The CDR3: CASSLELAGGPWGAQYF. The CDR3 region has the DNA TGTGCCAGCAGCTTAGAGTTAGCGGGGGGCCCCTGGGGTGCGCAGTATTTT.

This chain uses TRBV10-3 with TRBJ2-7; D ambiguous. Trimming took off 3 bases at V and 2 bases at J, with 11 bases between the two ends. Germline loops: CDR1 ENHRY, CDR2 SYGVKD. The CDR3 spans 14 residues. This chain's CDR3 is CAISDPTEAYEQYF. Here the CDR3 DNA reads TGTGCCATCAGTGACCCGACTGAAGCCTACGAGCAGTACTTC.